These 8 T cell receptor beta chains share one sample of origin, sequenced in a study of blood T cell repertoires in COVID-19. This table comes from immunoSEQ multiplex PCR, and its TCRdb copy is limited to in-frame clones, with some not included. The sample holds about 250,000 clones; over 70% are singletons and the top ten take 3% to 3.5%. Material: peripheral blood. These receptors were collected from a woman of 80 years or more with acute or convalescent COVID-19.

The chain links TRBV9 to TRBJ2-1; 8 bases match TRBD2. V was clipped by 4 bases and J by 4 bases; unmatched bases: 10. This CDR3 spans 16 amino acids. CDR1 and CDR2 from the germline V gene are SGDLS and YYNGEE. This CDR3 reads CASSSRTSPLYNEQFF. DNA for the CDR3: TGTGCCAGCAGCTCCCGGACTAGCCCCTTATACAATGAGCAGTTCTTC.

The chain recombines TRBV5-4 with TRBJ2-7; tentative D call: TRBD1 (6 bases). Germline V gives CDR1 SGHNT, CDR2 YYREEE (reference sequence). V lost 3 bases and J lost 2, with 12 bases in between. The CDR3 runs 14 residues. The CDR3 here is CASSSRDTTYEQYF. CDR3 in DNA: TGTGCCAGCAGCTCCCGGGACACTACCTACGAGCAGTACTTC.

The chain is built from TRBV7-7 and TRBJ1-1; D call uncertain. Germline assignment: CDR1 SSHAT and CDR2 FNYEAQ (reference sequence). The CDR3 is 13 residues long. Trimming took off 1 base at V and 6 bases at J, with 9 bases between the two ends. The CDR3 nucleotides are TGTGCCAGCAGCTTAGACGTGGGAGCTGAAGCTTTCTTT. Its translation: CASSLDVGAEAFF.

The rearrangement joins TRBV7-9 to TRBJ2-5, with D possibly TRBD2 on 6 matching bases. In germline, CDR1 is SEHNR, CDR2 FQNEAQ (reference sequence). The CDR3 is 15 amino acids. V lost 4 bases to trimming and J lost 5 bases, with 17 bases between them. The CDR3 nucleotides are TGTGCCAGCAGCTCACTCAGGAGGGAACAGGAGACCCAGTACTTC. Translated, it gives CASSSLRREQETQYF.

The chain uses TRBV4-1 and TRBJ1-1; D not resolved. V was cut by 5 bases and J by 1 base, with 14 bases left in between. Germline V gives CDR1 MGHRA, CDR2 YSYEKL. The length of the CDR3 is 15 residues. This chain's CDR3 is CASSNSGSANTEAFF. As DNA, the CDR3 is TGCGCCAGCAGCAACTCCGGGTCAGCGAACACTGAAGCTTTCTTT.

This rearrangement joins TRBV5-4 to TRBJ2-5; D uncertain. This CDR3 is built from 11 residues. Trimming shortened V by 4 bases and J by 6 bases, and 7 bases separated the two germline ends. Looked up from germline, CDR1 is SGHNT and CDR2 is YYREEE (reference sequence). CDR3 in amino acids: CASSHEKTQYF. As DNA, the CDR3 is TGTGCCAGCAGCCACGAGAAGACCCAGTACTTC.

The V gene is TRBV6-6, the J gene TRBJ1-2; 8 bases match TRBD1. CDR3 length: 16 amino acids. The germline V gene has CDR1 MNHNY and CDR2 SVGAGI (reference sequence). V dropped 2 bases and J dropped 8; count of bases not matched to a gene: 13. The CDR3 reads CASSYVPGGAVGGYTF. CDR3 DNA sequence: TGTGCCAGCAGTTACGTTCCAGGGGGCGCGGTGGGAGGCTACACCTTC.

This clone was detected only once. The CDR3 is CASSFGSGANVLTF. The CDR3 DNA is TGTGCCAGCAGCTTCGGCTCTGGGGCCAACGTCCTGACTTTC. The chain uses TRBV7-2 and TRBJ2-6; D gene ambiguous. Trimming pared 3 bases from V and 0 bases from J, leaving 3 bases between. Germline V gives CDR1 SGHTA, CDR2 FQGNSA. There are 14 residues in the CDR3.